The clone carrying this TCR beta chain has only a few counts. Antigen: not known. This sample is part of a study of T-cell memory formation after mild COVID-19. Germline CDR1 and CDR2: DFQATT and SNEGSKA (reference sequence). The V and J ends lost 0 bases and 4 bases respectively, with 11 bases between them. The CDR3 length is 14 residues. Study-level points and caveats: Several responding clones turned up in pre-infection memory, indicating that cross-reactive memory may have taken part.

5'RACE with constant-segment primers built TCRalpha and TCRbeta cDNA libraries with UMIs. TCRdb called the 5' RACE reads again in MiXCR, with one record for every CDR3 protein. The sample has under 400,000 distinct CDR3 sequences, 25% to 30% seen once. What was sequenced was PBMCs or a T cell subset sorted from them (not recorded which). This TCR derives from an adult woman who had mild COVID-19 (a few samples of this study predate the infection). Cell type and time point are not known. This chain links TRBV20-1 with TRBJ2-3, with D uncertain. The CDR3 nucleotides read TGCAGTGCTAGAGAAGGCGGCCCCGCAGATACGCAGTATTTT. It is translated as CSAREGGPADTQYF.